The 18 T cell receptor beta chains below come from one sample, sequenced in a study of Graves' ophthalmopathy and Graves' hyperthyroidism. RNA served as the template for amplifying TCR beta CDR3 regions. Second-round multiplex PCR came after first-round RT-PCR with HTBI primers. From the multiplex PCR reads, TCRdb called clonotypes with MiXCR, one entry per CDR3 protein. The data show around 1,200,000 distinct CDR3 sequences, 35% to 45% seen once. The sequencing input was peripheral blood or thyroid tissue (not recorded which). All receptors derive from an adult man with Graves' hyperthyroidism.

This clonotype came up a few times. Just one base apart from a much larger clone, this may be a read error. This chain connects TRBV29-1 to TRBJ1-1; D unresolved. In germline, CDR1 is SQVTM, CDR2 ANQGSEA. The length of the CDR3 is 12 residues. Deletions cut 6 bases from V and 3 bases from J, with 11 bases between. Here the CDR3 DNA reads TGCAGCGTAACCATTTCCTACACTGAAGCTTTCTTT. It codes for CSVTISYTEAFF.

This clonotype was detected ten times or more. This CDR3 is CASSLEGRTNEKLFF. Here the CDR3 DNA reads TGTGCCAGCAGCCTCGAGGGCCGGACTAATGAAAAACTGTTTTTT. The rearrangement uses TRBV5-5 and TRBJ1-4; D is uncertain. CDR3 length: 15 residues. The germline V gene has CDR1 SGHKS and CDR2 YYEKEE (reference sequence). The V end lost 4 bases, the J end lost 2 bases, and 12 bases lay between the germline ends.

V gene TRBV10-2 combines with J gene TRBJ1-2; TRBD1 might be the D (6 bases). Deletions cut 0 bases from V and 2 bases from J, with 16 bases between. Germline V gives CDR1 WSHSY, CDR2 SAAADI. The length of the CDR3 is 17 residues. The CDR3 nucleotides are TGCGCCAGCAGTGAGTCATACCCGGGACAAGAGAACTATGGCTACACCTTC. It is translated as CASSESYPGQENYGYTF.

This clonotype came up many times. J is TRBJ2-7 and V is TRBV12-3 or TRBV12-4, with TRBD1 as a possible D gene (6 bases). Trimming took 2 bases from V and 3 from J, leaving 20 bases between them. The CDR3 loop spans 17 amino acids. CDR3 protein: CASSLLVAGQGNYEQYF. The CDR3 DNA reads as TGTGCCAGCAGTTTACTTGTGGCTGGGCAGGGGAACTACGAGCAGTACTTC.

The rearrangement joins TRBV19 to TRBJ1-1; D is unclear. V dropped 10 bases and J dropped 1 base, with 19 bases sitting between them. The CDR3 sequence is 15 residues long. The germline CDR1 and CDR2 sequences are LNHDA and SQIVND (reference sequence). The DNA for the CDR3 is TGTGCCACCAGTAGTGTGGGAGATCGGAACACTGAAGCTTTCTTT. Translation: CATSSVGDRNTEAFF.

The table lists this clonotype with many counts. This chain joins TRBV5-1 and TRBJ2-5; the match to TRBD2 covers 12 bases. The V and J ends lost 0 bases and 5 bases, in that order; junction bases with no gene match: 5. This CDR3 spans 16 amino acids. CDR1 is SGHRS, CDR2 YFSETQ, per germline. This CDR3 reads CASSLVLAGGAETQYF. CDR3 DNA sequence: TGCGCCAGCAGCTTGGTACTAGCGGGGGGTGCGGAGACCCAGTACTTC.

V usage is TRBV10-3 and J usage is TRBJ2-7; perhaps D is TRBD1 or TRBD2 (6 bases each). Germline V CDR1 and CDR2: ENHRY, SYGVKD. This CDR3 spans 13 amino acids. V gave up 11 bases and J gave up 2 bases, with 16 bases separating them. CDR3 in DNA: TGTGCCTCTTTGAGAGGGGGGCCCTACGAGCAGTACTTC. Protein product: CASLRGGPYEQYF.

This clonotype was picked up many times. CDR3 amino acids: CASSTDRGSLGYGYTF. The CDR3 DNA is TGTGCCAGCAGTACCGACAGAGGTTCCCTTGGCTATGGCTACACCTTC. The rearrangement links TRBV6-5 to TRBJ1-2; a weak D match, TRBD1 (5 bases). Germline V gene sequence: CDR1 MNHEY, CDR2 SVGAGI. The CDR3 is 16 residues long. The V end lost 5 bases, the J end lost 4 bases, and 20 bases lay between the germline ends.

The V call is TRBV7-2, the J call TRBJ2-5; D is uncertain. Per germline, CDR1 SGHTA and CDR2 FQGNSA. The ends were cut back, 1 base at V and 9 bases at J, with 3 bases in the middle. CDR3 length: 10 residues. The CDR3 DNA sequence: TGTGCCAGCAGCTTAGAATCCCAGTACTTC. Its protein is CASSLESQYF.

The V call is TRBV7-8, the J call TRBJ2-7; the D gene is possibly TRBD1 (6 bases). CDR1 and CDR2 (germline): SGHVS, FQNEAQ. The CDR3 runs 15 residues. The V gene lost 5 bases and the J gene lost 4 bases, with 18 bases spanning the gap. Here the CDR3 DNA reads TGTGCCAGCAGCCAAGAAAGCCAGGGGCGGTACGAGCAGTACTTC. Translated, it gives CASSQESQGRYEQYF.

The J gene is TRBJ2-7, the V gene TRBV7-1; D possibly corresponds to TRBD1 (5 bases). TRBV7-1 is an open reading frame, and its role is uncertain. V dropped 3 bases and J dropped 4 bases, with 10 bases sitting between them. The CDR3 spans 13 residues. DNA for the CDR3: TGTGCCAGCAGCTCCGACAGTCTATACGAGCAGTACTTC. Its protein is CASSSDSLYEQYF.

In its sample, this clonotype was seen a few times. V gene TRBV6-1 combines with J gene TRBJ1-1; no definite D call. This CDR3 is 14 amino acids long. CDR1 is MNHNS and CDR2 is SASEGT in the germline V gene. V lost 4 bases, J lost 2 bases, and 11 bases lay in between. The CDR3 DNA is TGTGCCAGCAGTGGGGCGAACATTAACACTGAAGCTTTCTTT. Its protein product is CASSGANINTEAFF.

This clonotype has ten or more counts. Being one base from a much bigger clone, this may be a read error. The J gene is TRBJ2-5, the V gene TRBV6-5; D is undetermined. The CDR3 has 11 residues. The V gene's germline CDR1 is MNHEY and CDR2 SVGAGI. The V gene lost 2 bases and the J gene lost 5 bases, with 3 bases spanning the gap. CDR3 residues: CASSYVETQYF. As DNA, the CDR3 is TGTGCCAGCAGTTACGTGGAGACCCAGTACTTC.

This clonotype was seen once. The chain joins TRBV3-1 to TRBJ2-7; 9 bases map to TRBD2. V lost 0 bases and J lost 6; bases outside the gene matches: 9. The germline V gene encodes CDR1 LGHDT and CDR2 YNNKEL (reference sequence). This CDR3 spans 16 amino acids. CDR3 DNA: TGTGCCAGCAGCCAAGATACGCGGGGGGGCCTATTCGAGCAGTACTTC. Translating it yields CASSQDTRGGLFEQYF.

This clonotype was seen many times. The rearrangement joins TRBV7-2 to TRBJ2-7; TRBD1 matches at 10 bases. V was clipped by 3 bases and J by 4 bases; unmatched bases: 3. The CDR3 totals 14 residues. Germline V CDR1 and CDR2: SGHTA, FQGNSA. The CDR3 sequence: CASSFPGQGYEQYF. As DNA, the CDR3 is TGTGCCAGCAGCTTTCCGGGACAGGGGTACGAGCAGTACTTC.

V is TRBV7-2 and J is TRBJ1-2, with a weak D call TRBD1 (5 bases). Per germline, CDR1 SGHTA and CDR2 FQGNSA. Trimming cost V 5 bases and J 4 bases, with 11 bases left between them. This CDR3 is built from 13 residues. The CDR3 sequence: CASSAGTFYGYTF. CDR3 nucleotides: TGTGCCAGCAGCGCGGGGACGTTCTATGGCTACACCTTC.

This clonotype occurred a few times. A read error may produce the germline difference seen at one junction end. CDR3 nucleotides: TGTGCCAGCAGTTTTTCAGGGACATATTACGAGCAGTACTTC. Protein product: CASSFSGTYYEQYF. The V and J genes are TRBV10-2 and TRBJ2-7; D is perhaps TRBD1 (6 bases). From germline, CDR1 is WSHSY and CDR2 SAAADI. The CDR3 is made up of 14 amino acids.

This clonotype came up many times. This sequence joins TRBV5-8 and TRBJ2-5, with TRBD2 as a possible D gene (5 bases). V gave up 4 bases and J gave up 0 bases, with 13 bases separating them. Looked up from germline, CDR1 is SGHTS and CDR2 is YDEGEE. The CDR3 totals 15 residues. In DNA, the CDR3 is TGTGCCAGCAGCCCTCCGGGGTCGGACCAAGAGACCCAGTACTTC. Protein: CASSPPGSDQETQYF.